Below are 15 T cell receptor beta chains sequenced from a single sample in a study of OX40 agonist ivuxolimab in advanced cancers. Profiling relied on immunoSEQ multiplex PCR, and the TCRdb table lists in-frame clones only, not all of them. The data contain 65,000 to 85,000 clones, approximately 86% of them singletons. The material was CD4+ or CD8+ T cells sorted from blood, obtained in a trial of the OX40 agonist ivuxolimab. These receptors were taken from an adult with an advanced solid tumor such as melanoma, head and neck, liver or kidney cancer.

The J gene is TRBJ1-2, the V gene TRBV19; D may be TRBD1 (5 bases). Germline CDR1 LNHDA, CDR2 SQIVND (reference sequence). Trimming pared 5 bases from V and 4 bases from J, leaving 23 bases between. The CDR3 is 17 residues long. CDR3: CASSLDRQRGKVYGYTF. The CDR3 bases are TGTGCCAGTAGTCTCGACCGTCAGAGGGGCAAAGTCTATGGCTACACCTTC. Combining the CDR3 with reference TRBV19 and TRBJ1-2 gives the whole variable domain DGGITQSPKYLFRKEGQNVTLSCEQNLNHDAMYWYRQDPGQGLRLIYYSQIVNDFQKGDIAEGYSVSREKKESFPLTVTSAQKNPTAFYLCASSLDRQRGKVYGYTFGSGTRLTVV.

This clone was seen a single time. CDR3 sequence: CASSIIVRGTDTQYF. CDR3 nucleotides: TGTGCCAGTAGTATAATTGTACGGGGGACAGATACGCAGTATTTT. The chain links TRBV19 to TRBJ2-3, with D perhaps matching TRBD2 (6 bases). The V end was cut by 2 bases, the J end by 3 bases, with 12 bases between. Per the germline V gene, CDR1 is LNHDA and CDR2 is SQIVND (reference sequence). This CDR3 has 15 residues.

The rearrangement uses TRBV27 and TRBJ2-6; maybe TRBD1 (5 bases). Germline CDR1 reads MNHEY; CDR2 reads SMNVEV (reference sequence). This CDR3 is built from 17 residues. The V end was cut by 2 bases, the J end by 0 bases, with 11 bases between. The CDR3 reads CASSLGRVSSGANVLTF. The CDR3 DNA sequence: TGTGCCAGCAGTTTAGGCAGGGTCAGCTCTGGGGCCAACGTCCTGACTTTC.

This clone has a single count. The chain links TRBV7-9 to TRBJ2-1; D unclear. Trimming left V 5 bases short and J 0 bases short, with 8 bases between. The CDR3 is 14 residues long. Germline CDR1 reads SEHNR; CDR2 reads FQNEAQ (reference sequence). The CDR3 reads CASSTQSSYNEQFF. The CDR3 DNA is TGTGCCAGCAGCACACAGAGCTCCTACAATGAGCAGTTCTTC.

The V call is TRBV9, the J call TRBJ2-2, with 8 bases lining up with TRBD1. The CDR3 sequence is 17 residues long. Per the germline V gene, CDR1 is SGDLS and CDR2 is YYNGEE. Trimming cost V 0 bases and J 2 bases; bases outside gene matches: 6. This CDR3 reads CASSVATDRGNTGELFF. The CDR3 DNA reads TGTGCCAGCAGCGTAGCTACTGACAGGGGCAACACCGGGGAGCTGTTTTTT.

The CDR3 DNA sequence: TGTGCCAGTAGTCAGGCCTACACAGATACGCAGTATTTT. Encoded protein: CASSQAYTDTQYF. The gene calls are TRBV19 and TRBJ2-3; D not certain. CDR1 is LNHDA and CDR2 is SQIVND in the germline V gene (reference sequence). The germline V and J ends were trimmed by 5 bases and 2 bases, with 8 bases remaining between them. This CDR3 spans 13 amino acids.

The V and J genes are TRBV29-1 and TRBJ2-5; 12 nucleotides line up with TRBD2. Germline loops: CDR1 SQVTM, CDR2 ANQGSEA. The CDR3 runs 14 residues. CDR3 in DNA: TGCAGTTTCGGACTAGCGGGGATCCAAGAGACCCAGTACTTC. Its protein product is CSFGLAGIQETQYF. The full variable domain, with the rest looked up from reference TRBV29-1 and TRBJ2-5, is SAVISQKPSRDICQRGTSLTIQCQVDSQVTMMFWYRQQPGQSLTLIATANQGSEATYESGFVIDKFPISRPNLTFSTLTVSNMSPEDSSIYLCSFGLAGIQETQYFGPGTRLLVL.

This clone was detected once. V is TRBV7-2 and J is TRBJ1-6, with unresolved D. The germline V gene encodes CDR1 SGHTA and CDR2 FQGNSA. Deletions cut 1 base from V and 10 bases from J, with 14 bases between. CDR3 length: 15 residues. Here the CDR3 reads CASSLERRAGSPLHF. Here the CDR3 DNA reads TGTGCCAGCAGCTTAGAACGCCGGGCTGGGTCACCCCTCCACTTT.

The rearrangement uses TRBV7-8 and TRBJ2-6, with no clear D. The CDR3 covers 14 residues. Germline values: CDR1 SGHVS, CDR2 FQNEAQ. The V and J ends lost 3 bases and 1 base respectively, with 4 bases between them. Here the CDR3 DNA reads TGTGCCAGCAGCTTTGCTTCTGGGGCCAACGTCCTGACTTTC. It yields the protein CASSFASGANVLTF.

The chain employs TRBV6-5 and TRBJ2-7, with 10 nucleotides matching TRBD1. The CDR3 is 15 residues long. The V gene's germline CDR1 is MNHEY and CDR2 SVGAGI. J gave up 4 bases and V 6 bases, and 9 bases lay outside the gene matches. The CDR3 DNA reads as TGTGCCAGCAGCCCACAGGGACAGGGGATTTACGAGCAGTACGTC. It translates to CASSPQGQGIYEQYV.

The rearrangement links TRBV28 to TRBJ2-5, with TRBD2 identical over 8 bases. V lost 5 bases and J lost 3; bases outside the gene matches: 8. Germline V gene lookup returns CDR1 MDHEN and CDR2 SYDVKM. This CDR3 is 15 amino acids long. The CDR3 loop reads CASSPRGGPKETQYF. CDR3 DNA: TGTGCCAGCAGTCCCCGCGGGGGGCCCAAAGAGACCCAGTACTTC.

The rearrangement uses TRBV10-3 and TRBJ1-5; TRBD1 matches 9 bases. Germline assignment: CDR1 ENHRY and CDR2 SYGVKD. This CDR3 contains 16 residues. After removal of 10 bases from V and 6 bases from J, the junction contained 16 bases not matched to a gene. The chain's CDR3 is CATGTGSSEMGQPQHF. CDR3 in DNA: TGTGCCACAGGGACAGGGTCTAGCGAAATGGGTCAGCCCCAGCATTTT.

In nucleotides, the CDR3 is TGTGCCAGCAGCTTAATGGGGGGCTTATCCTACGAGCAGTACGTC. Amino acids: CASSLMGGLSYEQYV. The V gene is TRBV7-9, the J gene TRBJ2-7; D may match TRBD1 or TRBD2 (6 bases each). The germline gives CDR1 SEHNR, CDR2 FQNEAQ (reference sequence). The CDR3 length is 15 residues. V shed 2 bases and J shed 1 base, with 12 bases lying between them.

CDR3 sequence: CASCAALTGELFF. The DNA for the CDR3 is TGTGCCAGCTGTGCGGCACTCACCGGGGAGCTGTTTTTT. The genes are TRBV18 and TRBJ2-2; D gene uncertain. The CDR3 contains 13 residues. Germline V lookup: CDR1 KGHSH, CDR2 LQKENI. V was shortened by 7 bases and J by 4 bases, with 10 bases between the two germline ends.

CDR3: CAWRKRDTGYTF. As DNA, the CDR3 is TGTGCCTGGAGAAAGCGGGATACAGGCTACACCTTC. This chain links TRBV30 with TRBJ1-2; D ambiguous. The length of the CDR3 is 12 residues. The V gene's germline CDR1 is GTSNPN and CDR2 SVGIG (reference sequence). The V end lost 3 bases, the J end lost 8 bases, and 13 bases lay between the germline ends.